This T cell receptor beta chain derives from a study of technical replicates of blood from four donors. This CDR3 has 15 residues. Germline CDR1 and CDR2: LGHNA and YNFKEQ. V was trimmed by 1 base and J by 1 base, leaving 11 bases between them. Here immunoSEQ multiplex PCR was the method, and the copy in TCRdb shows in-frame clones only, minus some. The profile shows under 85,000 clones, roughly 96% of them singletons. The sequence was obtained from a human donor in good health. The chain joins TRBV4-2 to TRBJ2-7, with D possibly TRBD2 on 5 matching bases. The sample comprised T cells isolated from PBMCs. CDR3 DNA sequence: TGTGCCAGCAGCCAAGGAGTAGCGCAATCCTACGAGCAGTACTTC. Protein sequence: CASSQGVAQSYEQYF.